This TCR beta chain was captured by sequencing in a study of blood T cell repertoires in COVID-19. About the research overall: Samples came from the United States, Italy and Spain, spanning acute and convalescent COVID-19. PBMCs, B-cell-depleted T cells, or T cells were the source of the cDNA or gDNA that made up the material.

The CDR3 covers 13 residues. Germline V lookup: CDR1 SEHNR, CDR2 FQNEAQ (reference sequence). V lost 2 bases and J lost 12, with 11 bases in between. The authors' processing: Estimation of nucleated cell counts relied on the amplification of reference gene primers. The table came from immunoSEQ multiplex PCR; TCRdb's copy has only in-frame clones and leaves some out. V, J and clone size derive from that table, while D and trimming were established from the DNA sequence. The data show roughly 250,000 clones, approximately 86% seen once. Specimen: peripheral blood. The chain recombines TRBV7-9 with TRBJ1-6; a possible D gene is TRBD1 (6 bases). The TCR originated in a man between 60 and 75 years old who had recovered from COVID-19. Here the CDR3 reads CASSLIQGEPLHF. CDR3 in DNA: TGTGCCAGCAGCTTAATACAGGGTGAACCCCTCCACTTT.